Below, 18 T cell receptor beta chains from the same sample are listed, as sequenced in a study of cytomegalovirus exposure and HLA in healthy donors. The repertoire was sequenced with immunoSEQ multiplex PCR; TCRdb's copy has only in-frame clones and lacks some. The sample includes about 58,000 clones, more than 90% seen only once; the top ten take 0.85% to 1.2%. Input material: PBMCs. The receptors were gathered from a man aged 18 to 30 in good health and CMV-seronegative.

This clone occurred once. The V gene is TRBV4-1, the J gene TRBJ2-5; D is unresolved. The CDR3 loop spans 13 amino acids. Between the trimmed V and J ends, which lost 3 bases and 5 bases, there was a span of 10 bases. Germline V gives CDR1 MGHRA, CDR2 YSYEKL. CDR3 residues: CASSQRLWETQYF. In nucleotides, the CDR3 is TGCGCCAGCAGCCAGCGCCTCTGGGAGACCCAGTACTTC.

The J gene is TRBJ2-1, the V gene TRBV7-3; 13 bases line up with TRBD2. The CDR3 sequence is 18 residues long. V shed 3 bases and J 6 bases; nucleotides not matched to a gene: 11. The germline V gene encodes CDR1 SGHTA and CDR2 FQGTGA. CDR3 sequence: CASSFLLAGGHSVNEQFF. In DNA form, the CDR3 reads TGTGCCAGCAGCTTCCTACTAGCGGGAGGGCATTCGGTCAATGAGCAGTTCTTC.

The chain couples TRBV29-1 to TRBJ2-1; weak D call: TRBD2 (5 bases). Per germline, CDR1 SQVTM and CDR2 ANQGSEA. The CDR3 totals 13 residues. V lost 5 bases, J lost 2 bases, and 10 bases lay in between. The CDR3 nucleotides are TGCAGCGTTATGACGGGGACCTACAATGAGCAGTTCTTC. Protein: CSVMTGTYNEQFF.

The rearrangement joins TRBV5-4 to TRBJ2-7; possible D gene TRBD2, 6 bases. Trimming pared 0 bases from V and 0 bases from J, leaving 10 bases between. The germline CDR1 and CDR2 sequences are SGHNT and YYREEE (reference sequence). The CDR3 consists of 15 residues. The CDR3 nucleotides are TGTGCCAGCAGCTTGGAAGCGGGTGTCTCCTACGAGCAGTACTTC. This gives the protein CASSLEAGVSYEQYF. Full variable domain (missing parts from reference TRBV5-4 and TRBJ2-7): ETGVTQSPTHLIKTRGQQVTLRCSSQSGHNTVSWYQQALGQGPQFIFQYYREEENGRGNFPPRFSGLQFPNYSSELNVNALELDDSALYLCASSLEAGVSYEQYFGPGTRLTVT.

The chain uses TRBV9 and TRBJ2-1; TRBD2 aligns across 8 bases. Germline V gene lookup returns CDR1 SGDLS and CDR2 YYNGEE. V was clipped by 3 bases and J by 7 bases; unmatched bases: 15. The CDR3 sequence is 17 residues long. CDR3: CASSARAGGGVGNEQFF. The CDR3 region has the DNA TGTGCCAGCAGCGCTAGAGCCGGGGGGGGAGTGGGTAATGAGCAGTTCTTC. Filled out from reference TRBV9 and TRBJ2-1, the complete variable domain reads DSGVTQTPKHLITATGQRVTLRCSPRSGDLSVYWYQQSLDQGLQFLIQYYNGEERAKGNILERFSAQQFPDLHSELNLSSLELGDSALYFCASSARAGGGVGNEQFFGPGTRLTVL.

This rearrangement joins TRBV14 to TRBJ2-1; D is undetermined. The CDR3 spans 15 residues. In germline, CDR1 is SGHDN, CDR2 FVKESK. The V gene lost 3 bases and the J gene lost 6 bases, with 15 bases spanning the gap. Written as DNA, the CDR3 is TGTGCCAGCAGCCATCGTTACAGTAGGCGCAATGAGCAGTTCTTC. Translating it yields CASSHRYSRRNEQFF.

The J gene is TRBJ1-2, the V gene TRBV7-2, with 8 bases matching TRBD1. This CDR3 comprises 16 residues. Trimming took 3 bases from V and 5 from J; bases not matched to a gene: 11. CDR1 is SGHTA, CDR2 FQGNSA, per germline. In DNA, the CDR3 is TGTGCCAGCAGCTTGGCAGGGGGCGTCTTAGAGTATGGCTACACCTTC. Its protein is CASSLAGGVLEYGYTF.

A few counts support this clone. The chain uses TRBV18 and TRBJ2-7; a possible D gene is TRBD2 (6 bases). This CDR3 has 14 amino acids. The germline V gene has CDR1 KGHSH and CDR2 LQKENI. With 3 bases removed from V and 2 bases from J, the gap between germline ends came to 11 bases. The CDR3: CASSPGDSTYEQYF. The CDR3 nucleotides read TGTGCCAGCTCACCGGGGGACTCTACCTACGAGCAGTACTTC.

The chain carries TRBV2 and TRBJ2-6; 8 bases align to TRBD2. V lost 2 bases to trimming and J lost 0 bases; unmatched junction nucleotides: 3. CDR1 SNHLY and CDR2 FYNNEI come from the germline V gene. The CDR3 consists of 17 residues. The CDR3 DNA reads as TGTGCCAGCAGTGAACTAGCGGGCCCCTCTGGGGCCAACGTCCTGACTTTC. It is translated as CASSELAGPSGANVLTF.

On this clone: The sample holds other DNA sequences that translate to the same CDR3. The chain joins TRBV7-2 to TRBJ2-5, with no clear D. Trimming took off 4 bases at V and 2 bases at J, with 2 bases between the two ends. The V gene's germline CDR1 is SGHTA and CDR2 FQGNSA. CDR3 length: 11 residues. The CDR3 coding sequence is TGTGCCAGCAGCTCTCAAGAGACCCAGTACTTC. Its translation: CASSSQETQYF.

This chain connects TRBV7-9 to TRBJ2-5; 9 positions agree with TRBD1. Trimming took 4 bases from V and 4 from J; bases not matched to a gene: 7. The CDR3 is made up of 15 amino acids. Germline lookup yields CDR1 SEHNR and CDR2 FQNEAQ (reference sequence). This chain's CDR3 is CASSSYWDRVETQYF. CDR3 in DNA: TGTGCCAGCAGCTCCTATTGGGACAGGGTAGAGACCCAGTACTTC.

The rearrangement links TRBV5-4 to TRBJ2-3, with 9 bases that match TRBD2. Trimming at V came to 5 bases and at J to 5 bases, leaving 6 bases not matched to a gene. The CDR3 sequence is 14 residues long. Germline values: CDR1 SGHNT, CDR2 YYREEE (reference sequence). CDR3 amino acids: CASRSAGGGDTQYF. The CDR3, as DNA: TGTGCCAGCAGATCAGCGGGAGGAGGAGATACGCAGTATTTT.

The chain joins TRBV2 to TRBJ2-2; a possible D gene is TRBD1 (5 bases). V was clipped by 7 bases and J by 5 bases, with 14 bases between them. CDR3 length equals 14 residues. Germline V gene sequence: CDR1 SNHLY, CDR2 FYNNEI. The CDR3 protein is CASTVQGGTGELFF. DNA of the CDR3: TGTGCCAGCACCGTCCAGGGCGGAACCGGGGAGCTGTTTTTT.

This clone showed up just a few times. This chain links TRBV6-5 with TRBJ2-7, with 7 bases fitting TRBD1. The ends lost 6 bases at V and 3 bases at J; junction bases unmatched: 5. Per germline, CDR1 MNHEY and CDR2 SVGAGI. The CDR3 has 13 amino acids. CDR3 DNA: TGTGCCAGCAGATTTACAGGGGTCTACGAGCAGTACTTC. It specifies CASRFTGVYEQYF.

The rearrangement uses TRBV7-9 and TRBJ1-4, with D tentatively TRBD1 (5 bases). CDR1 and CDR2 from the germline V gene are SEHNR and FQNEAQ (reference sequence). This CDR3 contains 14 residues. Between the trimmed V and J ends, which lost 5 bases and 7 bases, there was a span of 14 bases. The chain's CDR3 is CASSPREESEKLFF. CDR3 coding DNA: TGTGCCAGCAGCCCCAGGGAGGAAAGTGAAAAACTGTTTTTT. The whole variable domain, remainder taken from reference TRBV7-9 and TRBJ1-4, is DTGVSQNPRHKITKRGQNVTFRCDPISEHNRLYWYRQTLGQGPEFLTYFQNEAQLEKSRLLSDRFSAERPKGSFSTLEIQRTEQGDSAMYLCASSPREESEKLFFGSGTQLSVL.

CDR3 nucleotides: TGCGCCAGCAGCCACCTCCTACAGGGGAAAGCCTACGAGCAGTACTTC. This encodes CASSHLLQGKAYEQYF. The chain has TRBV4-1 and TRBJ2-7; 7 nucleotides align to TRBD1. Germline V gives CDR1 MGHRA, CDR2 YSYEKL. The J segment lost 2 bases and the V segment lost 3 bases, leaving 10 bases of the junction unmatched. This CDR3 has 16 amino acids.

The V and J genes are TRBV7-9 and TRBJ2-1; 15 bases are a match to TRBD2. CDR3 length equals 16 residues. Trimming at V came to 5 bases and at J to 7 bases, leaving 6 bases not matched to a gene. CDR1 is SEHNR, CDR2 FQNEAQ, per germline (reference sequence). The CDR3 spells CASSGWTSGRVNEQFF. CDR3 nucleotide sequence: TGTGCCAGCAGCGGGTGGACTAGCGGGAGGGTGAATGAGCAGTTCTTC.

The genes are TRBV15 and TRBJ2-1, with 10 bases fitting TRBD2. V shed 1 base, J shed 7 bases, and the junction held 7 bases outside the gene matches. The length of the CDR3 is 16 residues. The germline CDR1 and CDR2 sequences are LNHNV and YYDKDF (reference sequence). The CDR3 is CATSRGGLAGVNEQFF. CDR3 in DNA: TGTGCCACCAGCAGAGGGGGGCTAGCGGGAGTGAATGAGCAGTTCTTC.